This T cell receptor beta chain comes out of a study of T cells after yellow fever vaccination (dated by TCRdb to between 2017 and 2020). As for the study more broadly: The SMART-Seq v4 Ultra Low Input RNA kit was used to prepare libraries from fractions with low cell numbers. Bulk TCR alpha and beta repertoires were sequenced longitudinally to track T-cell clones before and after primary and booster YFV17D yellow fever vaccination. Two healthy male donors made up the cohort, one aged 18 to 30 years and the other aged 30 to 39 years. Blood samples were taken at several timepoints before and after primary and secondary immunization, and bulk PBMC replicates and cell subsets were isolated.

Overall study results and their limits: Compared with the primary T-cell response, the secondary T-cell response was weaker but faster, peaking on day 5 rather than day 15. The study included only a couple of donors, which limits how far the findings can be generalized. A small fraction of clonotypes showed up in both the CD4 and CD8 compartments, probably as a result of convergent recombination. After the booster, most of the clones that had expanded following primary vaccination were detected again (almost 98% of CD4 and 88% of CD8), which suggests that memory was broadly maintained. Computational filtering was needed because FACS-sorted repertoires could contain abundant contaminating clonotypes from the bulk population.

This clonotype appeared many times. Its cognate antigen has yet to be identified. Base qualities are not recorded, but no much larger clone differs from it by a single base. Synthesis of TCR cDNA relied on 5'RACE template switching, a step that introduced a universal primer site along with unique molecular identifiers. cDNA synthesis was primed from both the TCR alpha and TCR beta constant segments. Library amplification used two PCR steps, and the second PCR step added sample barcodes and sequencing adapters. Sequencing of libraries was performed on Illumina HiSeq 2500 (2x100 bp) or NovaSeq (2x150 bp). The paper's processing steps were these. Reads were demultiplexed and collapsed into UMI consensus sequences with MIGEC, and V(D)J alignment was performed with MiXCR. Clonotypes responding to the vaccine were identified with edgeR on replicate PBMC samples, with the criteria of FDR below 0.01 and a log2 fold change above 5 up to day 15. CD4 or CD8 identity was assigned to each bulk clonotype according to whether the clonotype was present at higher abundance in the sequenced CD4 repertoire or the sequenced CD8 repertoire. The public sequencing data were trimmed at Q25 with fastp and processed into clonotypes with MiXCR by TCRdb, which kept only in-frame beta chains. CDR3 protein duplicates are merged, each entry listing the most common genes and DNA. The V and J calls follow TCRdb's processing rather than the paper's. This sample holds 200,000 to 300,000 distinct CDR3 sequences; 10% to 15% were observed only once. The ten most abundant clones make up 0.4% to 0.65% of the sample.

The intended sense of this specimen's treatment or condition label: live attenuated yellow fever vaccine strain. PBMCs were isolated from peripheral blood using a standard Ficoll-Paque protocol. Dynabeads CD4 and CD8 positive selection kits were used to isolate the CD4 and CD8 T-cell fractions. TriZol was used to extract RNA from bulk PBMCs, CD4 and CD8 fractions, and dextramer-positive and dextramer-negative fractions. For CDR1 and CDR2, the germline V gene lists LGHNA and YSLEER. The CDR3, cysteine through phenylalanine, is 16 amino acids long. The entry retains the CDR3 DNA only, 48 bases that are in frame from base 1. The junction shows trimming of 4 bases on V and 2 bases on J, plus 16 bases between the germline ends.

Recombination joined TRBV4-3 with TRBJ2-3; the D segment could be TRBD2, given 5 matching bases. The receptor was isolated from a man in his thirties or forties who received the YFV17D yellow fever vaccine. The sequencing here drew on CD4+ T cells sorted from PBMCs, taken 45 days after the yellow fever booster vaccination. The CDR3 region has the sequence CASSPRRTSNTDTQYF. The DNA sequence is TGCGCCAGCAGCCCCAGGAGGACTTCTAACACAGATACGCAGTATTTT.